A selection of T cell receptor beta chains follows, all from one sample in a study of cytomegalovirus exposure and HLA in healthy donors. The data were produced by immunoSEQ multiplex PCR, yet TCRdb's version contains in-frame clones alone and is incomplete. The sample includes about 130,000 clones, about four fifths of them seen just once. Sequencing was done on a sample of PBMCs. The receptors come from a woman in her forties in good health and CMV-seropositive. Each CDR3 is given with its conserved first and last residue. D genes are given only for firm matches. The listing skips clone size in some rows; elsewhere it reads once, few, many or a size class.

clone_size: once; j_call: TRBJ2-7; d_call: TRBD1; v_call: TRBV10-3; cdr3_nt: TGTGCCATCAGTATCTCGGACAGGGATATCGAGCAGTACTTC; cdr3_aa: CAISISDRDIEQYF
clone_size: -; j_call: TRBJ2-2; d_call: TRBD1; v_call: TRBV7-2; cdr3_nt: TGTGCCAGCAGCCCGGGACAGAGAACCGGGGAGCTGTTTTTT; cdr3_aa: CASSPGQRTGELFF
clone_size: -; j_call: TRBJ2-7; d_call: TRBD2; v_call: TRBV30; cdr3_nt: TGTGCCTGGAGTCCTAGCGGGAGGAGCCACGAGCAGTACTTC; cdr3_aa: CAWSPSGRSHEQYF
clone_size: once; j_call: TRBJ1-4; d_call: -; v_call: TRBV6-5; cdr3_nt: TGTGCCAGCAGATCCGGGACTCTTCTTAATGAAAAACTGTTTTTT; cdr3_aa: CASRSGTLLNEKLFF
clone_size: -; j_call: TRBJ1-3; d_call: -; v_call: TRBV5-1; cdr3_nt: TGCGCCAGCAGCACCGGCACCACAGGGTACCTTGGAAACACCATATATTTT; cdr3_aa: CASSTGTTGYLGNTIYF
clone_size: -; j_call: TRBJ2-2; d_call: -; v_call: TRBV6-5; cdr3_nt: TGTGCCAGCAGTTACTCTGCTAGCGAGAGTTTCGGGGAGCTGTTTTTT; cdr3_aa: CASSYSASESFGELFF
clone_size: -; j_call: TRBJ2-3; d_call: -; v_call: TRBV30; cdr3_nt: TGTGCCTGGGGTAGGGGGGATACGCAGTATTTT; cdr3_aa: CAWGRGDTQYF
clone_size: -; j_call: TRBJ2-7; d_call: TRBD1; v_call: TRBV6-5; cdr3_nt: TGTGCCAGCAGTCCGGGACAGGGATCCTACGAGCAGTACTTC; cdr3_aa: CASSPGQGSYEQYF
clone_size: -; j_call: TRBJ2-2; d_call: TRBD1; v_call: TRBV11-2; cdr3_nt: TGTGCCAGCAGAGTGGACAGGGGTGTCGGGGAGCTGTTTTTT; cdr3_aa: CASRVDRGVGELFF
clone_size: -; j_call: TRBJ1-2; d_call: TRBD1; v_call: TRBV6-5; cdr3_nt: TGTGCCAGCAGACCCGGGACAGGGATCTATGGCTACACCTTC; cdr3_aa: CASRPGTGIYGYTF
clone_size: -; j_call: TRBJ2-3; d_call: TRBD2; v_call: TRBV18; cdr3_nt: TGTGCCAGCTCACCAATATCACTAGCGGGATACACAGATACGCAGTATTTT; cdr3_aa: CASSPISLAGYTDTQYF
clone_size: -; j_call: TRBJ2-1; d_call: TRBD1; v_call: TRBV11-3; cdr3_nt: TGTGCCAGCAGCCAAATGGGACAGTCCTACAATGAGCAGTTCTTC; cdr3_aa: CASSQMGQSYNEQFF
clone_size: -; j_call: TRBJ2-4; d_call: TRBD2; v_call: TRBV7-2; cdr3_nt: TGTGCCAGCAGCTCCGACACTAGCGGGAGGATTCAGTACTTC; cdr3_aa: CASSSDTSGRIQYF
clone_size: -; j_call: TRBJ2-5; d_call: TRBD2; v_call: TRBV5-1; cdr3_nt: TGCGCCAGCAGCTTGGCGACTAGCGGGAGGGCCGGTGAGCAGTACTTC; cdr3_aa: CASSLATSGRAGEQYF
clone_size: -; j_call: TRBJ1-2; d_call: -; v_call: TRBV29-1; cdr3_nt: TGCAGCGTTGACGTGGCGGTAGCTAACTATGGCTACACCTTC; cdr3_aa: CSVDVAVANYGYTF
clone_size: -; j_call: TRBJ2-5; d_call: -; v_call: TRBV5-1; cdr3_nt: TGCGCCAGCAGCCGCGAAGGGGGTGACCAAGAGACCCAGTACTTC; cdr3_aa: CASSREGGDQETQYF
clone_size: -; j_call: TRBJ1-5; d_call: -; v_call: TRBV10-3; cdr3_nt: TGTGCCATCAGTGGTAGCTCGAATCAGCCCCAGCATTTT; cdr3_aa: CAISGSSNQPQHF
clone_size: -; j_call: TRBJ2-5; d_call: TRBD2; v_call: TRBV5-6; cdr3_nt: TGTGCCAGCAGCCGTGGACTAGCGGGAATTCAGACCCAGTACTTC; cdr3_aa: CASSRGLAGIQTQYF
clone_size: -; j_call: TRBJ1-2; d_call: TRBD1; v_call: TRBV28; cdr3_nt: TGTGCCAGCAGTTTACTGTCTCTGGACAGGGAGGACTATGGCTACACCTTC; cdr3_aa: CASSLLSLDREDYGYTF
clone_size: -; j_call: TRBJ2-1; d_call: TRBD1; v_call: TRBV28; cdr3_nt: TGTGCCAGCAGTTCTCACGGACAGGCCCTTGAGCAGTTCTTC; cdr3_aa: CASSSHGQALEQFF
clone_size: -; j_call: TRBJ2-5; d_call: TRBD1; v_call: TRBV7-9; cdr3_nt: TGTGCCAGCAGGGAGACAGGGCGTGGGGAGACCCAGTACTTC; cdr3_aa: CASRETGRGETQYF
clone_size: once; j_call: TRBJ2-1; d_call: -; v_call: TRBV2; cdr3_nt: TGTGCCAGCAGTTTAGCGCCTGAGCAGTTCTTC; cdr3_aa: CASSLAPEQFF
clone_size: -; j_call: TRBJ2-1; d_call: -; v_call: TRBV4-3; cdr3_nt: TGCGCCAGCGGCCCGGACGGGAGCTCCTACAATGAGCAGTTCTTC; cdr3_aa: CASGPDGSSYNEQFF
clone_size: -; j_call: TRBJ2-3; d_call: -; v_call: TRBV4-1; cdr3_nt: TGCGCCAGCAGCCAAGATACAGGCACAGATACGCAGTATTTT; cdr3_aa: CASSQDTGTDTQYF
clone_size: -; j_call: TRBJ2-3; d_call: TRBD2; v_call: TRBV10-3; cdr3_nt: TGTGCCATCAGTCATAGCGGGACGGGAGATACGCAGTATTTT; cdr3_aa: CAISHSGTGDTQYF
clone_size: -; j_call: TRBJ2-5; d_call: TRBD1; v_call: TRBV27; cdr3_nt: TGTGCCAGCAGTCCTACTTGGACAGGGACTCTCGAAGAGACCCAGTACTTC; cdr3_aa: CASSPTWTGTLEETQYF
clone_size: once; j_call: TRBJ2-2; d_call: TRBD2; v_call: TRBV6-5; cdr3_nt: TGTGCCAGCAGTTTCGGGACTAGCGGGAGAGGCGGGGAGCTGTTTTTT; cdr3_aa: CASSFGTSGRGGELFF
clone_size: -; j_call: TRBJ1-2; d_call: TRBD1; v_call: TRBV27; cdr3_nt: TGTGCCAGCAGTCATAACAGGGGATCGATCTATGGCTACACCTTC; cdr3_aa: CASSHNRGSIYGYTF
clone_size: -; j_call: TRBJ2-7; d_call: TRBD2; v_call: TRBV11-1; cdr3_nt: TGTGCCAGCAGTTACCTAGCGGGAGCGGCCTACGAGCAGTACTTC; cdr3_aa: CASSYLAGAAYEQYF
clone_size: -; j_call: TRBJ1-1; d_call: -; v_call: TRBV30; cdr3_nt: TGTGCCTGGAGTCGAGGGTTTGAAGCTTTCTTT; cdr3_aa: CAWSRGFEAFF
clone_size: -; j_call: TRBJ2-2; d_call: TRBD2; v_call: TRBV7-3; cdr3_nt: TGTGCCGGCAGCTTACCTCGGGAGGGCGGGGAGCTGTTTTTT; cdr3_aa: CAGSLPREGGELFF
clone_size: few; j_call: TRBJ1-1; d_call: TRBD1; v_call: TRBV7-3; cdr3_nt: TGTGCCAGCAGCTTAAGTGGGACAGGGGGCGTTGGGACTGAAGCTTTCTTT; cdr3_aa: CASSLSGTGGVGTEAFF
clone_size: -; j_call: TRBJ1-1; d_call: -; v_call: TRBV10-2; cdr3_nt: TGCGCCAGTCGGGGGGCGAATAGGAACACTGAAGCTTTCTTT; cdr3_aa: CASRGANRNTEAFF
clone_size: -; j_call: TRBJ1-5; d_call: -; v_call: TRBV28; cdr3_nt: TGTGCCAGCAGTTCGACAGCCAGTCAGCCCCAGCATTTT; cdr3_aa: CASSSTASQPQHF
clone_size: once; j_call: TRBJ2-1; d_call: -; v_call: TRBV7-2; cdr3_nt: TGTGCCAGCAGCCCCGAACCCCGGGACTGGATGTTCTTC; cdr3_aa: CASSPEPRDWMFF
clone_size: -; j_call: TRBJ2-1; d_call: -; v_call: TRBV18; cdr3_nt: TGTGCCAGCTCCCCTACATCCGGGGACAATGAGCAGTTCTTC; cdr3_aa: CASSPTSGDNEQFF
clone_size: -; j_call: TRBJ1-2; d_call: TRBD1; v_call: TRBV7-8; cdr3_nt: TGTGCCAGCAGCCCTAGACGGGACAGGCCCAACTATGGCTACACCTTC; cdr3_aa: CASSPRRDRPNYGYTF
clone_size: -; j_call: TRBJ2-3; d_call: TRBD2; v_call: TRBV2; cdr3_nt: TGTGCCAGCAGCCGGGTAGCCAGGACTAGTGCAGATACGCAGTATTTT; cdr3_aa: CASSRVARTSADTQYF